The sequence of this TCR beta chain was determined in a study of cytomegalovirus exposure and HLA in healthy donors. Trimming left V 6 bases short and J 2 bases short, with 12 bases between. There are 14 residues in the CDR3. In germline, CDR1 is LNHNV, CDR2 YYDKDF (reference sequence). Produced via immunoSEQ multiplex PCR; TCRdb's table is partial and in-frame only. The profile covers about 360,000 clones, with more than 80% appearing a single time and approximately 0.8% taken by the ten largest. This clone was seen a single time. No antigen is known for it. Findings and limits, study-wide: Associated with cytomegalovirus, according to the listing, were around 160 TCR beta chains. According to a subsequent analysis, TCR clusters identified in the first cohort showed a tendency to co-occur across the approximately 120 validation repertoires.

The chain combines TRBV15 with TRBJ2-3; a weak D match, TRBD1 (5 bases). Sequenced material: PBMCs. This clonotype originated in a woman aged 18-29 years in good health and CMV-seronegative. The CDR3 spells CATRGPRSTDTQYF. CDR3 nucleotides: TGTGCCACCAGGGGGCCCAGGTCCACAGATACGCAGTATTTT.